The 29 T cell receptor beta chains below all came from one sample that was sequenced in a study of CD8+CD57+ T cells in acquired aplastic anemia. Patients chosen for sequencing had CD8+CD57+ cells that had expanded, as shown by flow cytometry. CDR3 and TCR beta VDJ profiling relied on genomic DNA as the template. In TCRdb, the reads were re-called with MiXCR into one record per CDR3 protein. Here the sample spans some 160,000 distinct CDR3 sequences, more than 45% being singletons. Sequenced input: sorted CD4+, CD8+, or CD8+CD57+ T cells (not recorded which) from PBMCs. The receptor source for this set is a human donor with aplastic anemia.

The rearrangement joins TRBV24-1 to TRBJ1-2; D is perhaps TRBD1 (5 bases). The CDR3 has 14 residues. Germline V gives CDR1 KGHDR, CDR2 SFDVKD. Trimming cost V 4 bases and J 8 bases, with 16 bases left between them. The CDR3 loop is CATSDSGLAGGYTF. In nucleotides, the CDR3 is TGTGCCACCAGTGACTCGGGACTAGCGGGAGGCTACACCTTC.

This clonotype was seen many times. The V call is TRBV6-5, the J call TRBJ2-3; 8 bases match TRBD2. V trimming: 4 bases; J trimming: 2 bases; junction bases outside the gene matches: 8. Looked up from germline, CDR1 is MNHEY and CDR2 is SVGAGI. The CDR3 loop spans 16 amino acids. The chain's CDR3 is CASSFPRSGATDTQYF. As DNA, the CDR3 is TGTGCCAGCAGTTTTCCTCGTAGCGGGGCCACAGATACGCAGTATTTT.

This clonotype has ten or more counts. The J gene is TRBJ2-1, the V gene TRBV7-9; 11 positions agree with TRBD2. The CDR3 totals 15 residues. Germline CDR1 is SEHNR and CDR2 is FQNEAQ (reference sequence). Unmatched junction bases numbered 6, after V lost 3 bases and J lost 8 bases. CDR3 sequence (DNA): TGTGCCAGCAGCTTTAGCGGGAGGGCCTCGGATGAGCAGTTCTTC. This gives the protein CASSFSGRASDEQFF.

In its sample, this clonotype was seen many times. The chain joins TRBV20-1 to TRBJ2-5; maybe TRBD1 (6 bases). The CDR3 sequence is 14 residues long. V was cut by 3 bases and J by 6 bases, with 17 bases left in between. Germline-derived CDR1 and CDR2 are DFQATT and SNEGSKA (reference sequence). The CDR3 DNA sequence: TGCAGTGCTAGGTCCACAGGGAATCAACAGACCCAGTACTTC. This encodes CSARSTGNQQTQYF.

This clonotype was counted only a few times. A single base separates this from a much larger clone, so it may be a read error. The CDR3 DNA sequence: TGTGCCAGCAGCCCTCACAGGGATACGCAGTATTTT. This sequence encodes CASSPHRDTQYF. The rearrangement links TRBV7-2 to TRBJ2-3, with D perhaps TRBD1 (5 bases). V shed 5 bases and J shed 6 bases, with 9 bases lying between them. The CDR3 consists of 12 residues. Per the germline V gene, CDR1 is SGHTA and CDR2 is FQGNSA.

V usage is TRBV30 and J usage is TRBJ2-7, with D perhaps TRBD1 (7 bases). CDR1 is GTSNPN and CDR2 is SVGIG in the germline V gene (reference sequence). CDR3 length: 13 amino acids. The germline V and J ends were trimmed by 5 bases and 7 bases, with 18 bases remaining between them. The CDR3 coding sequence is TGTGCCTGGTCCACGAGGTCAGGGGGGGAGCAGTACGTC. Protein: CAWSTRSGGEQYV.

This clonotype was seen ten or more times. The V and J genes are TRBV5-4 and TRBJ1-3; weak D call: TRBD1 (6 bases). The germline V gene encodes CDR1 SGHNT and CDR2 YYREEE (reference sequence). V dropped 0 bases and J dropped 12 bases, with 13 bases sitting between them. The CDR3 runs 13 residues. The chain's CDR3 is CASSLGAGEDIYF. CDR3 coding DNA: TGTGCCAGCAGCTTGGGGGCAGGGGAAGACATATATTTT.

Only a few counts were recorded for this clonotype. The genes are TRBV10-3 and TRBJ2-5; D could derive from TRBD1 or TRBD2 (5 bases each). Germline values: CDR1 ENHRY, CDR2 SYGVKD. Deletions cut 1 base from V and 1 base from J, with 10 bases between. This CDR3 comprises 15 residues. The CDR3 here is CAISEWSGRQETQYF. The CDR3 region has the DNA TGTGCCATCAGTGAGTGGTCGGGGCGCCAAGAGACCCAGTACTTC.

This clonotype was seen many times. Here the CDR3 reads CASSLSAGDAGELFF. The CDR3 bases are TGCGCCAGCAGCTTGTCCGCGGGGGACGCCGGGGAGCTGTTTTTT. The chain employs TRBV5-1 and TRBJ2-2; 7 nucleotides line up with TRBD2. The CDR3 is 15 residues long. Trimming cost V 1 base and J 6 bases; bases outside gene matches: 6. The germline CDR1 and CDR2 sequences are SGHRS and YFSETQ.

This clonotype appeared many times. The chain couples TRBV12-3 or TRBV12-4 to TRBJ1-5, with TRBD1 matching 11 bases. This CDR3 is 15 amino acids long. Trimming cost V 7 bases and J 6 bases; bases outside gene matches: 8. CDR3 DNA: TGTGCCAGCAAACGGACAGGGGGCTCCAGTCAGCCCCAGCATTTT. This encodes CASKRTGGSSQPQHF.

This chain links TRBV5-5 with TRBJ1-5; 7 bases fit TRBD1. Trimming removed 2 bases from V and 3 bases from J; junction bases left unmatched: 5. Germline loops: CDR1 SGHKS, CDR2 YYEKEE (reference sequence). The CDR3 extends over 15 amino acids. CDR3 nucleotides: TGTGCCAGCAGCTTCGGGGGACAGAACAATCAGCCCCAGCATTTT. Protein product: CASSFGGQNNQPQHF.

V gene TRBV19 combines with J gene TRBJ1-1; D not resolved. Trimming removed 2 bases from V and 4 bases from J, with 8 bases in between. The CDR3 consists of 13 residues. CDR1 is LNHDA, CDR2 SQIVND, per germline (reference sequence). Here the CDR3 DNA reads TGTGCCAGTAGTATAAAGAGGTCCACTGAAGCTTTCTTT. It translates to CASSIKRSTEAFF.

In this sample, this clonotype turned up a few times. The CDR3 DNA is TGTGCCTGGACACTCGGGGACACTGAAGCTTTCTTT. This translates into CAWTLGDTEAFF. The chain links TRBV30 to TRBJ1-1; D unresolved. V was trimmed by 4 bases and J by 3 bases, leaving 9 bases between them. Germline-derived CDR1 and CDR2 are GTSNPN and SVGIG (reference sequence). This CDR3 has 12 residues.

This clonotype was recorded at least ten times. The genes are TRBV12-3 or TRBV12-4 and TRBJ2-5; 7 positions agree with TRBD1. J gave up 4 bases and V 3 bases, and 5 bases lay outside the gene matches. The CDR3 consists of 14 residues. CDR3 nucleotides: TGTGCCAGCAGTTTCTTGACAGGGAGAGAGACCCAGTACTTC. Its translation is CASSFLTGRETQYF.

The chain couples TRBV29-1 to TRBJ1-2, with a weak D call TRBD1 (5 bases). This CDR3 comprises 13 residues. The V and J ends lost 1 base and 8 bases respectively, with 14 bases between them. Per germline, CDR1 SQVTM and CDR2 ANQGSEA. In nucleotides, the CDR3 is TGCAGCGTTGAAGGGCCGCAAGGGACGGGCTACACCTTC. Residues: CSVEGPQGTGYTF.

This clonotype has only a few counts. J is TRBJ1-2 and V is TRBV20-1, with D maybe TRBD1 (5 bases). This CDR3 has 13 residues. V shed 6 bases and J shed 0 bases, with 11 bases lying between them. CDR1 and CDR2 from the germline V gene are DFQATT and SNEGSKA (reference sequence). The CDR3 DNA reads TGCAGTGCACGGGACGCAACTAACTATGGCTACACCTTC. This codes for CSARDATNYGYTF.

Turning to this clonotype: One end of the junction does not line up with germline, which may come from a read error. J is TRBJ1-5 and V is TRBV15; no clear D. CDR3 length: 14 residues. The germline gives CDR1 LNHNV, CDR2 YYDKDF (reference sequence). DNA of the CDR3: TGTGCCAGCCGCTTATCGGATAGCAATCAGCCCCAGCACTTT. Its translation: CASRLSDSNQPQHF.

Comments on this clonotype: It may be a read error: a sequence one base away is much more abundant. The chain uses TRBV6-5 and TRBJ2-2; D unresolved. Looked up from germline, CDR1 is MNHEY and CDR2 is SVGAGI. The V end was cut by 2 bases, the J end by 2 bases, with 3 bases between. The CDR3 totals 13 residues. CDR3 coding DNA: TGTGCCAGCAGTTACATAAACACCGGGGAGCTGTTTTTT. Encoded protein: CASSYINTGELFF.

The gene calls are TRBV27 and TRBJ1-2; D is ambiguous. The CDR3 length is 13 residues. Germline values: CDR1 MNHEY, CDR2 SMNVEV (reference sequence). V lost 2 bases, J lost 2 bases, and 6 bases lay in between. The CDR3 reads CASSLRGNYGYTF. For the CDR3, the DNA is TGTGCCAGCAGTTTAAGAGGAAACTATGGCTACACCTTC.

There are many counts of this clonotype. V usage is TRBV5-1 and J usage is TRBJ2-7; 10 bases line up with TRBD2. In germline, CDR1 is SGHRS, CDR2 YFSETQ. The length of the CDR3 is 15 residues. V lost 4 bases and J lost 5; bases outside the gene matches: 9. The CDR3 protein is CASSLVLAGVDEQYF. CDR3 sequence (DNA): TGCGCCAGCAGCCTCGTTCTAGCGGGGGTCGACGAGCAGTACTTC. Together with reference TRBV5-1 and TRBJ2-7, the CDR3 gives the full variable domain: KAGVTQTPRYLIKTRGQQVTLSCSPISGHRSVSWYQQTPGQGLQFLFEYFSETQRNKGNFPGRFSGRQFSNSRSEMNVSTLELGDSALYLCASSLVLAGVDEQYFGPGTRLTVT.

The chain has TRBV7-7 and TRBJ2-1; D is possibly TRBD2 (6 bases). Trimming left V 5 bases short and J 4 bases short, with 15 bases between. This CDR3 region has 15 residues. The germline V gene has CDR1 SSHAT and CDR2 FNYEAQ (reference sequence). CDR3 sequence: CASSPVSGAYNEQFF. In DNA, the CDR3 is TGTGCCAGCAGCCCTGTCTCGGGAGCGTACAATGAGCAGTTCTTC.

The V call is TRBV5-1, the J call TRBJ2-7; 9 bases line up with TRBD2. The germline V gene encodes CDR1 SGHRS and CDR2 YFSETQ. The CDR3 runs to 15 residues. V shed 0 bases, J shed 2 bases, and the junction held 3 bases outside the gene matches. CDR3 residues: CASSLVSGGPYEQYF. CDR3 in DNA: TGCGCCAGCAGCTTGGTCAGCGGGGGGCCCTACGAGCAGTACTTC. Filled out from reference TRBV5-1 and TRBJ2-7, the complete variable domain reads KAGVTQTPRYLIKTRGQQVTLSCSPISGHRSVSWYQQTPGQGLQFLFEYFSETQRNKGNFPGRFSGRQFSNSRSEMNVSTLELGDSALYLCASSLVSGGPYEQYFGPGTRLTVT.

With respect to this clonotype: This clone may be a read error of a much larger clone one base away. The chain recombines TRBV6-2 or TRBV6-3 with TRBJ1-2; TRBD1 might be the D (6 bases). Per germline, CDR1 MNHEY and CDR2 SVGEGT. This CDR3 is built from 13 residues. The CDR3 protein is CASSYSGGDGYIF. CDR3 nucleotides: TGTGCCAGCAGTTACTCAGGGGGGGATGGCTACATCTTC.

This clonotype was seen repeatedly, ten times or more. The rearrangement joins TRBV7-3 to TRBJ2-4; no reliable D call. Germline V lookup: CDR1 SGHTA, CDR2 FQGTGA. Trimming cost V 3 bases and J 8 bases, with 8 bases left between them. The CDR3 contains 12 residues. Written as DNA, the CDR3 is TGTGCCAGCAGCTTCCATAGAGACATTCAGTACTTC. Its protein is CASSFHRDIQYF.

The V gene is TRBV15, the J gene TRBJ1-5; D gene uncertain. This CDR3 spans 18 amino acids. V was shortened by 0 bases and J by 0 bases, with 15 bases between the two germline ends. Germline loops: CDR1 LNHNV, CDR2 YYDKDF (reference sequence). Here the CDR3 reads CATSRDRREGYSNQPQHF. CDR3 DNA sequence: TGTGCCACCAGCAGAGATCGGAGGGAGGGATATAGCAATCAGCCCCAGCATTTT.

The rearrangement joins TRBV10-3 to TRBJ2-7, with 11 bases matching TRBD1. The CDR3 loop spans 15 amino acids. Germline CDR1 and CDR2: ENHRY and SYGVKD. Trimming at V came to 7 bases and at J to 1 base, leaving 6 bases not matched to a gene. CDR3 protein: CAITRTGGLSYEQYF. The CDR3 nucleotides are TGTGCCATCACCCGGACAGGGGGCCTTTCCTACGAGCAGTACTTC.

Ten or more counts support this clonotype. The chain has TRBV7-3 and TRBJ2-5, with a tentative D call TRBD2 (5 bases). Trimming removed 5 bases from V and 1 base from J, with 11 bases in between. The germline gives CDR1 SGHTA, CDR2 FQGTGA. CDR3 length: 14 amino acids. CDR3 sequence reads: CASSPSAAQETQYF. The CDR3 region has the DNA TGTGCCAGCAGCCCCTCAGCGGCCCAAGAGACCCAGTACTTC.

The rearrangement joins TRBV10-3 to TRBJ2-5; tentatively, D is TRBD2 (6 bases). Germline CDR1 is ENHRY and CDR2 is SYGVKD. This CDR3 spans 16 amino acids. The V end lost 4 bases, the J end lost 1 base, and 16 bases lay between the germline ends. The CDR3 sequence: CAISVGTAGSQETQYF. The CDR3 DNA sequence: TGTGCCATCAGTGTGGGTACTGCCGGGAGCCAAGAGACCCAGTACTTC.

The chain is built from TRBV7-1 and TRBJ1-4; D is unclear. TRBV7-1 is an ORF; its function is uncertain. The V and J ends lost 2 bases and 0 bases respectively, with 19 bases between them. This CDR3 has 19 residues. Here the CDR3 reads CASSSLKVSGFSTNEKLFF. DNA of the CDR3: TGTGCCAGCAGCTCATTGAAGGTGTCAGGATTTTCAACTAATGAAAAACTGTTTTTT.